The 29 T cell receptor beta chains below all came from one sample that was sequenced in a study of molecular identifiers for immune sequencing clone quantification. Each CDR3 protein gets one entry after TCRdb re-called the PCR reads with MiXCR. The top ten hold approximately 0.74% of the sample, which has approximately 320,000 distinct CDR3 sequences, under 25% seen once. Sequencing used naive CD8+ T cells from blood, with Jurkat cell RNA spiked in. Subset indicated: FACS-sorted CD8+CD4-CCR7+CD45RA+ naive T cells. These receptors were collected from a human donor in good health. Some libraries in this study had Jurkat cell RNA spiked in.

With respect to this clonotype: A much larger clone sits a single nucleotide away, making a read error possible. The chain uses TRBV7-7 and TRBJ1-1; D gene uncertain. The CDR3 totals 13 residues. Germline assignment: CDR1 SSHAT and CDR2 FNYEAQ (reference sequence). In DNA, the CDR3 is TGTGCTAGCAGCCGTAGTGTAAACGCTGAAGCTTTCTTT. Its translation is CASSRSVNAEAFF. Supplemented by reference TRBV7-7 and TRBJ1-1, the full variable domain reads GAGVSQSPRYKVTKRGQDVTLRCDPISSHATLYWYQQALGQGPEFLTYFNYEAQPDKSGLPSDRFSAERPEGSISTLTIQRTEQRDSAMYRCASSRSVNAEAFFGQGTRLTVV.

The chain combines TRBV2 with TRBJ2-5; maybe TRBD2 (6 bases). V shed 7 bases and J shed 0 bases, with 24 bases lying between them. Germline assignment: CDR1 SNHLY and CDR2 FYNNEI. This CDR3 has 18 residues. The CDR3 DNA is TGTGCCAGCACCCTCCGACTACGGGACTTCCAGTACCAAGAGACCCAGTACTTC. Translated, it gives CASTLRLRDFQYQETQYF.

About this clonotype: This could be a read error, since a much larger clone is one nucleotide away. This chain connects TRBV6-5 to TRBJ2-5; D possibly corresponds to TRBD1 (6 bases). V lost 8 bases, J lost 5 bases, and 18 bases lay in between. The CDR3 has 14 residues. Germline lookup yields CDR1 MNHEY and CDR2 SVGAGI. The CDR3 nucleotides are TGTGCCAGCGGGGCCCAGGGGCCTTGGGAGACCCAGTACTTC. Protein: CASGAQGPWETQYF.

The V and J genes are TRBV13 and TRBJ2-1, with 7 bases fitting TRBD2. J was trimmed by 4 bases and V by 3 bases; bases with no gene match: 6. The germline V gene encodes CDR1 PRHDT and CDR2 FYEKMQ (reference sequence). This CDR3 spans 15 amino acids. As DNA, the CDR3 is TGTGCCAGCAGCTTCGGCCGGGGACTATACAATGAGCAGTTCTTC. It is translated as CASSFGRGLYNEQFF.

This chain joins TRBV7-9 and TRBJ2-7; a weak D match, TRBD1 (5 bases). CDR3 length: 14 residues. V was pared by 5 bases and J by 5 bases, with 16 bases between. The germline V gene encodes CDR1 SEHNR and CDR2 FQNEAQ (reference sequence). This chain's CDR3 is CASSPWGRANEQYF. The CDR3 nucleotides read TGTGCCAGCAGCCCTTGGGGCAGGGCTAACGAGCAGTACTTC.

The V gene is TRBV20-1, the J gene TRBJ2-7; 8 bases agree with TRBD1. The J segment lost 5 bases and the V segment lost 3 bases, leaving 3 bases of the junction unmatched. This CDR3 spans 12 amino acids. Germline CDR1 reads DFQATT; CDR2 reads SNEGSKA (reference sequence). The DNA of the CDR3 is TGCAGTGCTAGTGCAGGGGGCCACGAGCAGTACTTC. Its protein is CSASAGGHEQYF.

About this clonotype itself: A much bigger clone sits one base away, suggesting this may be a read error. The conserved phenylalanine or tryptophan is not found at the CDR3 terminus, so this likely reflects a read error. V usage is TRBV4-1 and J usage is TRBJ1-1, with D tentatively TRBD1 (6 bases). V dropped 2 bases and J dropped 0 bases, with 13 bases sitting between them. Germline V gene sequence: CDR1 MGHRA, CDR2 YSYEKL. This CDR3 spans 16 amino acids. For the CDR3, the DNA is TGCGCCAGCAGCCAACTCACCCGGACAGTGAACACTGAAGCTTTCTCT. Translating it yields CASSQLTRTVNTEAFS.

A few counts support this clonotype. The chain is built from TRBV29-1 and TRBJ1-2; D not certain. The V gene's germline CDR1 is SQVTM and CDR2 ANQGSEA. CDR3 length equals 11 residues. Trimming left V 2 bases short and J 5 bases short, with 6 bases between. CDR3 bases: TGCAGCGTTGAATACGAGTATGGCTACACCTTC. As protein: CSVEYEYGYTF.

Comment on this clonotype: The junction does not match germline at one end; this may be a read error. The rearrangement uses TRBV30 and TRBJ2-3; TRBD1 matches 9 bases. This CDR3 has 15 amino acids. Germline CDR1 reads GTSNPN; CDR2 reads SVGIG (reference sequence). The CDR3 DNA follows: TGTGCCCGGAGTCCCACAGGGGGCCACACAGATACGCAGTATTTT. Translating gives CARSPTGGHTDTQYF.

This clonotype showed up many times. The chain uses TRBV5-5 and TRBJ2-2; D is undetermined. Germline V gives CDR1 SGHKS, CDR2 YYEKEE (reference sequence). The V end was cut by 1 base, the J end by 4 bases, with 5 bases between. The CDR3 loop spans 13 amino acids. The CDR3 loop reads CASSLFGTGELFF. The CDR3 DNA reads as TGTGCCAGCAGCTTGTTCGGCACCGGGGAGCTGTTTTTT.

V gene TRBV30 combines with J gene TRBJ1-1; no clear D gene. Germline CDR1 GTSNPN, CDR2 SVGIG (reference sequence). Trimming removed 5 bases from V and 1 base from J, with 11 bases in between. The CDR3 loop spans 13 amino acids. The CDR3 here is CAWAHSWNTEAFF. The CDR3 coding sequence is TGTGCCTGGGCCCACAGCTGGAACACTGAAGCTTTCTTT. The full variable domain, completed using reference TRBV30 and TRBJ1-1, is SQTIHQWPATLVQPVGSPLSLECTVEGTSNPNLYWYRQAAGRGLQLLFYSVGIGQISSEVPQNLSASRPQDRQFILSSKKLLLSDSGFYLCAWAHSWNTEAFFGQGTRLTVV.

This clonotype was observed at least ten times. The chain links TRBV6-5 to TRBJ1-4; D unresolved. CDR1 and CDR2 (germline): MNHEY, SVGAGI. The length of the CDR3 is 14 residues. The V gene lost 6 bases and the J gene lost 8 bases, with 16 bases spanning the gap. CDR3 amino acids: CASSMDGLREKLFF. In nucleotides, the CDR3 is TGTGCCAGCAGCATGGACGGCCTCCGGGAAAAACTGTTTTTT.

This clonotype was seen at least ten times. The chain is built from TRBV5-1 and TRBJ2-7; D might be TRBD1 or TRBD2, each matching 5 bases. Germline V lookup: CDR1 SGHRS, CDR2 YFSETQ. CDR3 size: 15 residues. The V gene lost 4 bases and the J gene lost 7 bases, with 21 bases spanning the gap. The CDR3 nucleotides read TGCGCCAGCAGCCTCCCGGTCAGGGAGAATGATGAGCAGTACTTC. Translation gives CASSLPVRENDEQYF.

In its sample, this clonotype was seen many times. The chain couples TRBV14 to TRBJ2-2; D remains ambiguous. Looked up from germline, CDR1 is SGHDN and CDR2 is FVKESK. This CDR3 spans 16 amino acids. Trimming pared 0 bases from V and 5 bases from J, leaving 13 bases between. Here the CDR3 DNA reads TGTGCCAGCAGCCAAGATGAGGCAGTTTTAACCGGGGAGCTGTTTTTT. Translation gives CASSQDEAVLTGELFF.

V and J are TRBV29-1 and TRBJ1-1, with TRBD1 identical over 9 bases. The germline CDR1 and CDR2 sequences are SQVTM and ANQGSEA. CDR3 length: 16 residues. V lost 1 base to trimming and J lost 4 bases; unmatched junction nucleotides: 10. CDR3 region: CSVEGFRTGATTEAFF. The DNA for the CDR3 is TGCAGCGTTGAAGGATTTCGGACAGGGGCAACCACTGAAGCTTTCTTT.

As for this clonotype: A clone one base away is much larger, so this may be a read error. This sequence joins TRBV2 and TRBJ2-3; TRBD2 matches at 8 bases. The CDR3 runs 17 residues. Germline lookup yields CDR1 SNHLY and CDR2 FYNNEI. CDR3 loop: CASSEALDGGDPDMQYF. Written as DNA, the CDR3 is TGTGCCAGCAGTGAAGCGCTTGACGGGGGGGACCCAGATATGCAGTATTTT.

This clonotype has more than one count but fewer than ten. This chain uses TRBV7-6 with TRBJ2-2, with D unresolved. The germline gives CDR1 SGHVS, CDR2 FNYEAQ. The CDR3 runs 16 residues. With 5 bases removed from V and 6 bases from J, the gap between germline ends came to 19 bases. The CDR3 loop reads CASSPPEVGIPGELFF. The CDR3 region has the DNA TGTGCCAGCAGCCCCCCCGAGGTTGGGATCCCCGGGGAGCTGTTTTTT.

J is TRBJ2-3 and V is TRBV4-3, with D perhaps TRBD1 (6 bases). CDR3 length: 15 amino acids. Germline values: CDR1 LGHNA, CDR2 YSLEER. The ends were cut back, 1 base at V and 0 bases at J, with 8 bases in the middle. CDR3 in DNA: TGCGCCAGCAGCCAAGGAGACAGGAGCACAGATACGCAGTATTTT. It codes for CASSQGDRSTDTQYF.

The CDR3 reads CASSPSKVGLAVDEQFF. In DNA, the CDR3 is TGTGCCAGCAGCCCCTCGAAGGTCGGACTAGCGGTCGATGAGCAGTTCTTC. The chain recombines TRBV3-1 with TRBJ2-1; 10 bases map to TRBD2. CDR1 is LGHDT and CDR2 is YNNKEL in the germline V gene (reference sequence). The V gene end was trimmed by 4 bases and the J gene end by 8 bases; junction bases not matched to a gene: 14. CDR3 length: 17 amino acids.

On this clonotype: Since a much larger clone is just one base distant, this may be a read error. As DNA, the CDR3 is TGTGCCAGCAGCTTAGATCAGGGGCCCGGGGCCAACGTCCTGACTTTC. It translates to CASSLDQGPGANVLTF. The chain has TRBV7-6 and TRBJ2-6; D might be TRBD1 (6 bases). Germline CDR1 reads SGHVS; CDR2 reads FNYEAQ. CDR3 length: 16 amino acids. V was trimmed by 1 base and J by 4 bases, leaving 11 bases between them.

CDR3 region: CASSLTGANEKLFF. The CDR3 DNA reads TGTGCCAGCAGCCTCACCGGGGCAAATGAAAAACTGTTTTTT. V and J are TRBV7-9 and TRBJ1-4; the D gene is possibly TRBD1 (5 bases). Per germline, CDR1 SEHNR and CDR2 FQNEAQ (reference sequence). This CDR3 region has 14 residues. The V end was cut by 5 bases, the J end by 5 bases, with 12 bases between.

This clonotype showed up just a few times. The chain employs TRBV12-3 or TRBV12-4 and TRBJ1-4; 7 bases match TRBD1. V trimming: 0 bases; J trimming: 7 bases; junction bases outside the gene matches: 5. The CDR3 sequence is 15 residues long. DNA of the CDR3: TGTGCCAGCAGTTTAGCGAGGGGGCAGGGTGAAAAACTGTTTTTT. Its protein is CASSLARGQGEKLFF.

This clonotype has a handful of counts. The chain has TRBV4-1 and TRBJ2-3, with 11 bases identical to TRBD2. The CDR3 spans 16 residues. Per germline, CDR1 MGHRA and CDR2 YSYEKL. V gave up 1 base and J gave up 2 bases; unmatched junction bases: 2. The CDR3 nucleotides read TGCGCCAGCAGCCAAGTGACTAGCGGGACCACAGATACGCAGTATTTT. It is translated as CASSQVTSGTTDTQYF.

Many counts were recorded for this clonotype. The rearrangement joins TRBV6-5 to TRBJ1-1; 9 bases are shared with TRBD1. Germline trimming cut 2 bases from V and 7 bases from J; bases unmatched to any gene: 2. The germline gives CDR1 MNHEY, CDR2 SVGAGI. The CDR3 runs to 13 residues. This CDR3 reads CASSYGTGNEAFF. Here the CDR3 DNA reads TGTGCCAGCAGTTACGGGACAGGGAATGAAGCTTTCTTT.

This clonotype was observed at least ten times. The CDR3 DNA reads as TGTGCCAGCAGCCAAGACTTCAAAACCGGGGAGCTGTTTTTT. Translated, it gives CASSQDFKTGELFF. The rearrangement joins TRBV14 to TRBJ2-2; D is unclear. Between the trimmed V and J ends, which lost 0 bases and 5 bases, there was a span of 7 bases. The CDR3 extends over 14 amino acids. Germline CDR1 is SGHDN and CDR2 is FVKESK.

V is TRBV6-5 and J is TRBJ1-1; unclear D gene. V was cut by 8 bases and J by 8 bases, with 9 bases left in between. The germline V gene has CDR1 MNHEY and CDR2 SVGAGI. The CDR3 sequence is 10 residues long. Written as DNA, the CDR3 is TGTGCCAGCTCAAACTGGGAAGCTTTCTTT. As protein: CASSNWEAFF.

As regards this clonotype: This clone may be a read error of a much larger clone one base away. The CDR3 bases are TGTGCCAGCAGCAAAAGACAGGGCAAAGCTGCAGCTTTCTTT. Translated, it gives CASSKRQGKAAAFF. The chain joins TRBV27 to TRBJ1-1; 7 bases fit TRBD1. The germline V gene encodes CDR1 MNHEY and CDR2 SMNVEV (reference sequence). V lost 6 bases, J lost 10 bases, and 14 bases stayed unmatched. The CDR3 spans 14 residues.

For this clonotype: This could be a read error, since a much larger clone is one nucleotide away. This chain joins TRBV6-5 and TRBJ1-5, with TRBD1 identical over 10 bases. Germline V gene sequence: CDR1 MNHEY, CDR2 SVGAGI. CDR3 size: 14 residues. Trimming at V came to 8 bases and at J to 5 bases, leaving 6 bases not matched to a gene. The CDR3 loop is CASGPTGGHQPQHF. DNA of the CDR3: TGTGCCAGCGGTCCGACAGGGGGCCATCAGCCCCAGCATTTT.

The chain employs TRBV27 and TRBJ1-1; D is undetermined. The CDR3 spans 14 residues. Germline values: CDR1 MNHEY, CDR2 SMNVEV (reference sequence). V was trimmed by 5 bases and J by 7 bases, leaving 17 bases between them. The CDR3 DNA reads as TGTGCCAGCAGTCCAATAGTCGGTGGGAGTGAAGCTTTCTTT. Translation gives CASSPIVGGSEAFF.